The source of this T cell receptor (beta chain) is a study of blood T cell repertoires in COVID-19. Study as a whole: Sample material is recorded as cDNA or gDNA derived from T cells, B-cell-depleted T cells, or PBMCs.

CDR3 length: 12 amino acids. Germline loops: CDR1 SQVTM, CDR2 ANQGSEA. The V end was cut by 8 bases, the J end by 6 bases, with 16 bases between. Measured with immunoSEQ multiplex PCR; TCRdb has only the in-frame clones, and not every one. This table holds under 150,000 clones, more than 80% found once. Sample: peripheral blood. V and J are TRBV29-1 and TRBJ1-1; D is perhaps TRBD1 (6 bases). This TCR was sampled from a human donor in a cohort sampled during active COVID-19. The CDR3 loop reads CSSGWGGAEAFF. CDR3 coding DNA: TGCAGCTCCGGGTGGGGGGGCGCTGAAGCTTTCTTT.